Listed below are T cell receptor beta chains from one sample, sequenced in a study of T cells in Graves' hyperthyroidism and ophthalmopathy. TCRdb re-called the multiplex PCR reads with MiXCR, one entry per CDR3 protein. The data hold approximately 700,000 distinct CDR3 sequences, with roughly 46% observed a single time. Input material: peripheral blood or thyroid tissue (not recorded which). These receptors all stem from an adult man with Graves' disease, either hyperthyroidism or ophthalmopathy (not recorded which). The CDR3 runs from the conserved cysteine through the conserved F or W. Fields, in order: J gene, CDR3 length, clone size, V gene, D gene, CDR3 DNA, CDR3 protein. D genes are given only for firm matches. A row's size may be missing; if present it is once, few, many or a size class.

>TRBJ2-5|11|-|TRBV7-8|-
TGTGCCAGCAGGGGAAGACGAGCCCAGTACTTC
CASRGRRAQYF
>TRBJ1-1|14|few|TRBV6-6|-
TGTGCCAGCAGTGAATTCGGGGGGCGCACTGAAGCTTTCTTT
CASSEFGGRTEAFF
>TRBJ2-3|15|-|TRBV2|TRBD2
TGTGCCAGTGATAGCGGGGGGCGTGGCACAGATACGCAGTATTTT
CASDSGGRGTDTQYF
>TRBJ1-4|21|-|TRBV15|TRBD1
TGTGCCACCAGCAGAGATCAAGGGGTTGGGACAGGGGGCGCGGTAGGAGAAAAACTGTTTTTT
CATSRDQGVGTGGAVGEKLFF
>TRBJ2-2|14|-|TRBV15|-
TGTGCCACCCGAAAGGAGGTGGGAGGCGGGGAGCTGTTTTTT
CATRKEVGGGELFF
>TRBJ2-7|12|-|TRBV29-1|TRBD1
TGCAGCGTTCTTACAGGGGTTGGGGAGCAGTACTTC
CSVLTGVGEQYF
>TRBJ2-7|12|-|TRBV10-3|-
TGTGCCATCAGTGATCAGGCCTACGAGCAGTACTTC
CAISDQAYEQYF
>TRBJ1-5|16|-|TRBV7-8|-
TGTGCCAGCACCCCCCTTGTTGTGAGGGAAAATCGGCCCCAGCATTTT
CASTPLVVRENRPQHF
>TRBJ2-5|14|many|TRBV7-2|TRBD2
TGTGCCAGCAGCTTAGGTGGCGGGAGAGAGACCCAGTACTTC
CASSLGGGRETQYF
>TRBJ2-5|17|-|TRBV6-5|TRBD2
TGTGCCATCAGTTACAGACTAGCGGGGGCGAGTCAAGAGACCCAGTACTTC
CAISYRLAGASQETQYF
>TRBJ1-4|15|-|TRBV10-3|TRBD1
TGTGCCATCAGGGATGGACAGGGGGTGAATGAAAAACTGTTTTTT
CAIRDGQGVNEKLFF
>TRBJ1-1|13|few|TRBV18|-
TGTGCCAGCTCACCGGAGGTGGGGACTGAAGCTTTCTTT
CASSPEVGTEAFF
>TRBJ1-2|13|-|TRBV20-1|-
TGCAGTGCTAGAGATAAGTTACTCTATGGCCACACCTTC
CSARDKLLYGHTF
>TRBJ1-3|16|-|TRBV20-1|-
TGCAGTGCTAGCTCACGAGGGAAGGGTGTTGGAAACACCATATATTTT
CSASSRGKGVGNTIYF
>TRBJ2-2|17|-|TRBV7-9|TRBD2
TGTGCCAGCAGCTTTTCATCCCTAGCGGGGACCACCGGGGAGCTGTTTTTT
CASSFSSLAGTTGELFF
>TRBJ1-5|13|-|TRBV5-6|TRBD1
TGTGCCAGCAGCACAGGGGGGGGCCCGGCCCAGCATTTT
CASSTGGGPAQHF
>TRBJ1-3|13|-|TRBV7-9|-
TGTGCCAGCAGCTTGGCGAGACCGGACACCATATATTTT
CASSLARPDTIYF
>TRBJ1-5|14|-|TRBV7-8|-
TGTGCCAGCAGTCAGGGGCCCTCCACTCAGCCCCAGCATTTT
CASSQGPSTQPQHF
>TRBJ2-5|14|-|TRBV7-6|-
TGTGCCAGCCCCCCACAGGAGCGCCGGGAGACCCAGTACTTC
CASPPQERRETQYF
>TRBJ1-2|16|-|TRBV25-1|TRBD1
TGTGCCAGCAGTGAATGGGGACAGGCGACATGGGATGGCTACACCTTC
CASSEWGQATWDGYTF
>TRBJ1-5|15|-|TRBV12-3/TRBV12-4|TRBD1
TGTGCCAGCAGTTCCCTCGGACAGGGGTGGGAGCCCCAGCATTTT
CASSSLGQGWEPQHF
>TRBJ2-5|13|-|TRBV7-9|-
TGTGCCAGCAGCTTAGATACTGGGGGGTTCAGCTACTTC
CASSLDTGGFSYF
>TRBJ1-5|15|-|TRBV2|TRBD1
TGTGCCAGCTCACAGGGGATCGGGGGCAATCAGCCCCAGCATTTT
CASSQGIGGNQPQHF
>TRBJ1-1|13|-|TRBV12-5|-
TGTGCTAGTGGTTTTACAGGGACCCCTGAAGCTTTCTTT
CASGFTGTPEAFF
>TRBJ2-7|14|few|TRBV20-1|TRBD1
TGCAGTGCCGACTCCGGGACAGGGACTATCGAGCAGTACTTC
CSADSGTGTIEQYF
>TRBJ2-5|16|-|TRBV20-1|TRBD2
TGCAGTGCTAGAGAAGCCCAGCGGGGGGTCCAAGAGACCCAGTACTTC
CSAREAQRGVQETQYF
>TRBJ2-7|15|-|TRBV7-6|-
TGTGCCAGCAGCTTATGGGGCCCGACAGGCTACGAGCAGTACTTC
CASSLWGPTGYEQYF
>TRBJ2-7|13|many|TRBV7-3|-
TGTGCCAGCAGCAAAGGGGCGGGCTACGAGCAGTACTTC
CASSKGAGYEQYF
>TRBJ2-7|12|-|TRBV20-1|-
TGCAGTGCTAGTTCGGGAAGGTCCGAGCAGTACTTC
CSASSGRSEQYF
>TRBJ2-3|16|once|TRBV10-1|TRBD1
TGCGCCAGCAGCGATACCGGACAGGTTAGCACAGATACGCAGTATTTT
CASSDTGQVSTDTQYF
>TRBJ1-2|13|-|TRBV29-1|TRBD1
TGCAGCTTCTTGACAGGGGGTGACTATGGCTACACCTTC
CSFLTGGDYGYTF
>TRBJ2-7|12|many|TRBV29-1|TRBD1
TGCAGCGTTGGAGGGACAGGGTTCGAGCAGTACTTC
CSVGGTGFEQYF
>TRBJ2-7|14|many|TRBV10-3|TRBD1
TGTGCCATCAGGAGGACAGGGGAATCCTACGAGCAGTACTTC
CAIRRTGESYEQYF
>TRBJ2-7|16|-|TRBV5-1|TRBD1
TGCGCCAGCAGCTTGAAGCTCGGGACAGGGTCCTACGAGCAGTACTTC
CASSLKLGTGSYEQYF
>TRBJ2-7|15|-|TRBV5-1|-
TGCGCCAGCAGCTTGGCCCTGGACAGCCCCTACGAGCAGTACTTC
CASSLALDSPYEQYF